A selection of T cell receptor beta chains follows, all from one sample in a study of blood T cells in healthy people across ages. One entry per CDR3 protein results from TCRdb running MiXCR on the 5' RACE reads. This sample has 700,000 to 800,000 distinct CDR3 sequences, with around 40% found just once. Source material: blood. The receptors were gathered from a woman in her sixties in good health. CDR3s include the opening cysteine and the closing phenylalanine or tryptophan. The D gene is left open where the match is weak. Clone size is not always given. Where it is, it says once, few, many or a class for expanded clones.

few	TRBV7-2	TRBJ1-1	.	CASSGLLPNFAPEAFF	TGTGCCAGCAGCGGACTCCTCCCCAATTTTGCCCCAGAAGCTTTCTTT
.	TRBV20-1	TRBJ2-5	.	CSARDGSRPQETQYF	TGCAGTGCTAGAGATGGGTCTCGACCCCAAGAGACCCAGTACTTC
.	TRBV20-1	TRBJ2-5	TRBD1	CSARRRTGVSETQYF	TGCAGTGCTCGCCGCCGGACAGGGGTATCAGAGACCCAGTACTTC
few	TRBV27	TRBJ2-7	TRBD2	CASSLEKAGAGYEQYF	TGTGCCAGCAGTTTAGAGAAAGCGGGAGCCGGGTACGAGCAGTACTTC
once	TRBV5-1	TRBJ2-7	TRBD1	CASALPGTDYNEQYF	TGCGCCAGCGCCCTCCCCGGGACAGACTACAATGAGCAGTACTTC
.	TRBV20-1	TRBJ2-7	TRBD2	CSAQSAGGEQYF	TGCAGTGCCCAGTCCGCGGGGGGCGAGCAGTACTTC
.	TRBV6-5	TRBJ1-3	.	CASSYGTGGNTIYF	TGTGCCAGCAGTTACGGAACCGGTGGAAACACCATATATTTT
.	TRBV29-1	TRBJ2-5	.	CGGERQGRQYF	TGCGGCGGGGAAAGACAGGGAAGGCAGTACTTC
.	TRBV9	TRBJ2-1	TRBD2	CAGGAQGLAGGDEQFF	TGTGCCGGCGGGGCGCAGGGACTAGCGGGAGGCGATGAGCAGTTCTTC
.	TRBV3-1	TRBJ1-2	.	CASSRYTGNGRDYGYTF	TGTGCCAGCAGCCGGTATACCGGGAACGGACGCGACTATGGCTACACCTTC
.	TRBV5-1	TRBJ2-5	TRBD2	CASSLGVAGAETQYF	TGCGCCAGCAGCTTGGGGGTAGCGGGAGCAGAGACCCAGTACTTC
.	TRBV7-2	TRBJ2-5	TRBD2	CASSLGASGSLAREQYF	TGTGCCAGCAGCTTAGGCGCTAGCGGGAGCCTAGCGAGGGAGCAGTACTTC
once	TRBV7-2	TRBJ1-5	TRBD1	CASSLDRGLDQPQHF	TGTGCCAGCAGCTTGGACAGGGGGCTGGATCAGCCCCAGCATTTT
.	TRBV27	TRBJ2-5	.	CASSDPLGRAVYF	TGTGCCAGCAGTGACCCACTCGGACGAGCGGTGTACTTC
.	TRBV11-2	TRBJ2-3	.	CASSHPPLAGERDTQYF	TGTGCCAGCAGCCACCCACCGCTCGCGGGTGAGAGGGATACGCAGTATTTT
.	TRBV5-6	TRBJ1-4	.	CASSLVRARGTNEKLFF	TGTGCCAGCAGCTTGGTCAGGGCAAGGGGCACTAATGAAAAACTGTTTTTT
.	TRBV7-2	TRBJ2-4	TRBD2	CASSLGWGTSGAYNEQYF	TGTGCCAGCAGCCTCGGATGGGGGACTAGCGGAGCCTACAATGAGCAGTACTTC
.	TRBV6-6	TRBJ1-6	TRBD1	CASSPSQGPYNSPLHF	TGTGCCAGCAGTCCATCACAGGGGCCCTATAATTCACCCCTCCACTTT
.	TRBV7-3	TRBJ2-1	.	CASSRVTGVSYNEQFF	TGTGCCAGCAGCCGGGTAACAGGAGTTTCCTACAATGAGCAGTTCTTC
.	TRBV5-1	TRBJ2-7	.	CASSARQALYEQYF	TGCGCCAGCAGCGCCCGACAGGCGCTCTACGAGCAGTACTTC
.	TRBV11-2	TRBJ2-5	.	CASSPGLLAETQYF	TGTGCCAGCAGCCCGGGACTCTTGGCAGAGACCCAGTACTTC
.	TRBV7-3	TRBJ2-3	.	CASSLGSRLGAQTDTQYF	TGTGCCAGCAGCTTAGGAAGTAGGTTGGGGGCGCAGACAGATACGCAGTATTTT
.	TRBV30	TRBJ2-3	.	CAWSDLHGRTDTQYF	TGTGCCTGGAGTGATTTACACGGACGTACAGATACGCAGTATTTT
.	TRBV28	TRBJ2-7	TRBD2	CAATSSGLALYEQYF	TGTGCCGCAACGTCGTCGGGACTAGCGTTATACGAGCAGTACTTC
.	TRBV3-1	TRBJ2-7	.	CASSQLTSGFYEQYF	TGTGCCAGCAGCCAACTTACTTCGGGGTTCTACGAGCAGTACTTC
.	TRBV28	TRBJ1-5	TRBD1	CASSGTGGAGVSNQPQHF	TGTGCCAGCAGTGGCACAGGGGGCGCGGGAGTTAGCAATCAGCCCCAGCATTTT
few	TRBV7-2	TRBJ1-4	.	CASSLGGEKLFF	TGTGCCAGCAGCTTAGGGGGTGAAAAACTGTTTTTT
.	TRBV11-2	TRBJ2-3	.	CASSSTGRSWTDTQYF	TGTGCCAGCAGTTCGACCGGGAGATCGTGGACAGATACGCAGTATTTT
.	TRBV7-9	TRBJ1-1	.	CASSFGQPGTEAFF	TGTGCCAGCAGCTTTGGACAGCCGGGCACTGAAGCTTTCTTT
.	TRBV5-1	TRBJ2-3	TRBD1	CASSFSVSRGQDTQYF	TGCGCCAGCAGCTTCAGCGTAAGCAGGGGGCAGGATACGCAGTATTTT
.	TRBV3-1	TRBJ2-7	.	CASSHRTYEQYF	TGTGCCAGCAGCCACCGCACCTACGAGCAGTACTTC
few	TRBV3-1	TRBJ2-5	.	CASSKDHRQTQYF	TGTGCCAGCAGCAAGGACCATAGGCAAACCCAGTACTTC